The 2 T cell receptor beta chains below all came from one sample that was sequenced in a study of cytomegalovirus exposure and HLA in healthy donors. PCR involved 60 Vbeta and 13 Jbeta primers. Measured with immunoSEQ multiplex PCR; TCRdb has only the in-frame clones, and not every one. This sample has a few hundred thousand clones, with 83% found just once. Material: PBMCs. The receptor source for this set is a girl between 10 and 17 years old in good health and CMV-seronegative.

The table lists this clone with a count of one. This rearrangement joins TRBV5-4 to TRBJ1-1; 9 nucleotides agree with TRBD1. CDR1 is SGHNT, CDR2 YYREEE, per germline (reference sequence). V trimming: 4 bases; J trimming: 4 bases; junction bases outside the gene matches: 14. The CDR3 has 17 residues. The CDR3 region is CASSQPGPQGAGTEAFF. CDR3 bases: TGTGCCAGCAGCCAACCTGGTCCACAGGGGGCGGGCACTGAAGCTTTCTTT. Drawing the rest from reference TRBV5-4 and TRBJ1-1, the complete variable domain is ETGVTQSPTHLIKTRGQQVTLRCSSQSGHNTVSWYQQALGQGPQFIFQYYREEENGRGNFPPRFSGLQFPNYSSELNVNALELDDSALYLCASSQPGPQGAGTEAFFGQGTRLTVV.

In its sample, this clone was seen a few times. As DNA, the CDR3 is TGTGCCAGCAGTTTAAGTGTCAGCGAAAATTACAATGAGCAGTTCTTC. Translation gives CASSLSVSENYNEQFF. The rearrangement uses TRBV27 and TRBJ2-1; no clear D gene. This CDR3 spans 16 amino acids. Germline V gives CDR1 MNHEY, CDR2 SMNVEV (reference sequence). Deletions cut 2 bases from V and 4 bases from J, with 15 bases between.